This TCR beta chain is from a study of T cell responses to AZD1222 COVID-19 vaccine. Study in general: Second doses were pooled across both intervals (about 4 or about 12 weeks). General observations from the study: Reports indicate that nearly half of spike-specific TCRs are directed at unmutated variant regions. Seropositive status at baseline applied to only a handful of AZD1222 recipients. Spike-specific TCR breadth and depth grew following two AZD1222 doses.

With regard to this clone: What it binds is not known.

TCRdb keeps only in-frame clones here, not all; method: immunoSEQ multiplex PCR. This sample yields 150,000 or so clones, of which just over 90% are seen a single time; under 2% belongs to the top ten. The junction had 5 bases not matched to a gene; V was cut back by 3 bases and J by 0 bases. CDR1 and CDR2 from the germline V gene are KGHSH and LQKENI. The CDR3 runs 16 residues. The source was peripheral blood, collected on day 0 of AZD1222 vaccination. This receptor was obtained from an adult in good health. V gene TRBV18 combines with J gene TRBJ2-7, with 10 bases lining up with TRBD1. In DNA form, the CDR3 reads TGTGCCAGCTCACCCGGACAGGGGGGAGACTCCTACGAGCAGTACTTC. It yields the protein CASSPGQGGDSYEQYF.